This entry lists 2 T cell receptor beta chains sequenced from one sample in a study of OX40 agonist ivuxolimab in advanced cancers. Data came from immunoSEQ multiplex PCR; TCRdb stores just in-frame clones and leaves some out. The data hold under 85,000 clones, with about 87% observed a single time. Source: CD4+ or CD8+ T cells sorted from blood, taken in a trial of the OX40 agonist ivuxolimab. Receptor source: an adult with an advanced solid tumor such as melanoma, head and neck, liver or kidney cancer.

This chain joins TRBV5-4 and TRBJ1-3; D not resolved. Germline CDR1 reads SGHNT; CDR2 reads YYREEE (reference sequence). V was pared by 2 bases and J by 11 bases, with 14 bases between. The CDR3 has 13 residues. CDR3 in amino acids: CASSFRQSQPIYF. The CDR3 DNA is TGTGCCAGCAGCTTTCGGCAATCCCAACCCATATATTTT. The full variable domain, in which reference TRBV5-4 and TRBJ1-3 provide the parts outside the CDR3, is ETGVTQSPTHLIKTRGQQVTLRCSSQSGHNTVSWYQQALGQGPQFIFQYYREEENGRGNFPPRFSGLQFPNYSSELNVNALELDDSALYLCASSFRQSQPIYFGEGSWLTVV.

This clone came up a few times. V and J are TRBV19 and TRBJ2-5; 7 positions agree with TRBD1. After removal of 6 bases from V and 4 bases from J, the junction contained 11 bases not matched to a gene. The CDR3 has 15 residues. Germline-derived CDR1 and CDR2 are LNHDA and SQIVND (reference sequence). The CDR3 bases are TGTGCCAGTAGAAAGACAGGGCCCCGGGGAGAGACCCAGTACTTC. Its protein product is CASRKTGPRGETQYF.